This T cell receptor (beta chain) was profiled in a study of blood T cell repertoires in COVID-19. Background on the study: The analysed material was cDNA or gDNA that came from T cells, B-cell-depleted T cells, or PBMCs.

In germline, CDR1 is SGHRS, CDR2 YFSETQ. The ends lost 4 bases at V and 8 bases at J; junction bases unmatched: 10. The CDR3 contains 14 residues. This clone was seen once. Assay used: immunoSEQ multiplex PCR; TCRdb lists only in-frame clones, some missing. The table records fewer than 350,000 clones, roughly 86% of them present only once. The receptor was isolated from a woman in her twenties or thirties who had been exposed to COVID-19. V and J are TRBV5-1 and TRBJ1-2; 8 nucleotides match TRBD1. The sequenced sample was PBMCs or T cells enriched from blood (not recorded which). CDR3 residues: CASSPQGAILGYTF. Here the CDR3 DNA reads TGCGCCAGCAGCCCTCAGGGGGCGATCCTAGGCTACACCTTC.